This T cell receptor (beta chain) was obtained from a study of PD-1 blockade in classical Hodgkin lymphoma. Relapse after autologous stem cell transplantation occurred in every patient, and brentuximab vedotin exposure varied. Trimming left V 6 bases short and J 3 bases short, with 8 bases between. From germline, CDR1 is MRHNA and CDR2 SNTAGT. The CDR3 loop spans 13 amino acids. Study outcomes and limitations: With CD4+ cells, TCR diversity rose significantly by C4D1, but not with CD8+ cells. Among the patients, those starting nivolumab under 1 year after ASCT were excluded.

Some clones are missing from TCRdb's copy, which holds only in-frame ones; the method was immunoSEQ multiplex PCR. The table includes about 85,000 clones, around 90% detected once. In regard to this clone: Its antigen is still unknown.

The chain links TRBV6-4 to TRBJ2-2, with D perhaps TRBD1 (6 bases). The source is a human donor with classical Hodgkin lymphoma. The material sequenced was peripheral blood mononuclear cells (PBMCs), taken before the second cycle of nivolumab. The CDR3 sequence is CASRQGYTGELFF. For the CDR3, the DNA is TGTGCCAGCAGACAGGGATACACCGGGGAGCTGTTTTTT.